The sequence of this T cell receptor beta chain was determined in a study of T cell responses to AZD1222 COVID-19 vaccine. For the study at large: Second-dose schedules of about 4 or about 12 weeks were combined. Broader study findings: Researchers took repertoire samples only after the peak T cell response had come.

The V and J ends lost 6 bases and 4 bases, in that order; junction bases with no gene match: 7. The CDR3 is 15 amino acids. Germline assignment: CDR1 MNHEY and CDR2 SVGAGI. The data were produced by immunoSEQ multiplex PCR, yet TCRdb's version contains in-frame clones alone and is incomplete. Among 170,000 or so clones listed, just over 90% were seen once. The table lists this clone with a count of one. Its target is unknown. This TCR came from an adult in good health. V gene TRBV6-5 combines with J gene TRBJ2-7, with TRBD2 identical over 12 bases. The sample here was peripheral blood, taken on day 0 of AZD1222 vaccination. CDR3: CASRVLGLAGYEQYF. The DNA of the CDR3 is TGTGCCAGCAGAGTTCTCGGACTAGCGGGATACGAGCAGTACTTC.